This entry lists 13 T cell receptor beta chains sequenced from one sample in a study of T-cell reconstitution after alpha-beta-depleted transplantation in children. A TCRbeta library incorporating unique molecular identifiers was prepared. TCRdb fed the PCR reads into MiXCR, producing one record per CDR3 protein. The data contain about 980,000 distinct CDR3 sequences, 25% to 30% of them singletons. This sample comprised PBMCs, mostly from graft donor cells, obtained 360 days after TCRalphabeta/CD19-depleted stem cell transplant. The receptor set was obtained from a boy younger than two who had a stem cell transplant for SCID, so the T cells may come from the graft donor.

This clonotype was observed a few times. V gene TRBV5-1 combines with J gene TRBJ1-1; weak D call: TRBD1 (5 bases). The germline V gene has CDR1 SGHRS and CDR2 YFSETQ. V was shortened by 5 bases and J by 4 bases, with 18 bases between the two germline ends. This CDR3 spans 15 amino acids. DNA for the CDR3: TGCGCCAGCAGGCCTATTGGAAGGGGATCCACTGAAGCTTTCTTT. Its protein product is CASRPIGRGSTEAFF.

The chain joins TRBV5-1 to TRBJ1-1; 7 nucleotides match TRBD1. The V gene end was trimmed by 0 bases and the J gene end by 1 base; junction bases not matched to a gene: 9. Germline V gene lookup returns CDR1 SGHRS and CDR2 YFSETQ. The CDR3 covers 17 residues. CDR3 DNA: TGCGCCAGCAGCTTGGTGGGGGCAGGGGGGTCGAACACTGAAGCTTTCTTT. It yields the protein CASSLVGAGGSNTEAFF. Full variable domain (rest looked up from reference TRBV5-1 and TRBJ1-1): KAGVTQTPRYLIKTRGQQVTLSCSPISGHRSVSWYQQTPGQGLQFLFEYFSETQRNKGNFPGRFSGRQFSNSRSEMNVSTLELGDSALYLCASSLVGAGGSNTEAFFGQGTRLTVV.

The CDR3 region has the DNA TGCAGCGTGGCCGGGACAGGGGGCGGACGTACGAACAATGAGCAGTTCTTC. Its protein product is CSVAGTGGGRTNNEQFF. J is TRBJ2-1 and V is TRBV29-1, with TRBD1 matching over 12 bases. The V gene end was trimmed by 6 bases and the J gene end by 5 bases; junction bases not matched to a gene: 14. Germline values: CDR1 SQVTM, CDR2 ANQGSEA. CDR3 length equals 17 residues.

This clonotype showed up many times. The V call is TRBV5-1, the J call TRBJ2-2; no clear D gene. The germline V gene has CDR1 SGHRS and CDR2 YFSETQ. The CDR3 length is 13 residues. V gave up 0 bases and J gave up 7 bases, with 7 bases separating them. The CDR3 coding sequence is TGCGCCAGCAGCTTGGAGTCAGGCGGGGAGCTGTTTTTT. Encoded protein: CASSLESGGELFF.

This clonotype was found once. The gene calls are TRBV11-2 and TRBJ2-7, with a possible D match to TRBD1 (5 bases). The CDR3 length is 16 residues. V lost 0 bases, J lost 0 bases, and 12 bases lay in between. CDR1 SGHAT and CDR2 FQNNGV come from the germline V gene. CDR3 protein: CASSLDPRVSSYEQYF. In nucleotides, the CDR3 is TGTGCCAGCAGCTTAGACCCCAGGGTCTCCTCCTACGAGCAGTACTTC.

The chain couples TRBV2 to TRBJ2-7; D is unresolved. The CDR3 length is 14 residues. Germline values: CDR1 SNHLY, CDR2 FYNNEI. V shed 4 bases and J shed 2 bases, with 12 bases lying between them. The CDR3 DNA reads TGTGCCAGCAGTGGCCGTGACAACCCCTACGAGCAGTACTTC. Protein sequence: CASSGRDNPYEQYF.

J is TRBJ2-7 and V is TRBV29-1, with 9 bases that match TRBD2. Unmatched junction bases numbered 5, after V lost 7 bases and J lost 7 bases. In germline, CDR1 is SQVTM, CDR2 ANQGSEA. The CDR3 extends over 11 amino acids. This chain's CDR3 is CSGGGALEQYF. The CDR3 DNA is TGCAGCGGCGGGGGGGCACTTGAGCAGTACTTC.

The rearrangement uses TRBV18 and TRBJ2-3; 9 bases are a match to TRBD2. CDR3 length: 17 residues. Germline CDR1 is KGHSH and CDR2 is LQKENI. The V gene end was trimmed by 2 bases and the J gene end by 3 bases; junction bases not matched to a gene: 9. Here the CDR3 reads CASSPISGGTGTDTQYF. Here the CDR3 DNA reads TGTGCCAGCTCACCAATAAGCGGGGGGACCGGGACAGATACGCAGTATTTT. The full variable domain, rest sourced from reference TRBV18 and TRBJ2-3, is NAGVMQNPRHLVRRRGQEARLRCSPMKGHSHVYWYRQLPEEGLKFMVYLQKENIIDESGMPKERFSAEFPKEGPSILRIQQVVRGDSAAYFCASSPISGGTGTDTQYFGPGTRLTVL.

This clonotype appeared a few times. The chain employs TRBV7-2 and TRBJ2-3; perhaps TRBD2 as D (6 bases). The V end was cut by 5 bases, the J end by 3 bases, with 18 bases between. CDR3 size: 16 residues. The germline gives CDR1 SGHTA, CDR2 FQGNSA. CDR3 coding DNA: TGTGCCAGCAGCCTTCGGGACTTCTTTCTTACAGATACGCAGTATTTT. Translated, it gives CASSLRDFFLTDTQYF.

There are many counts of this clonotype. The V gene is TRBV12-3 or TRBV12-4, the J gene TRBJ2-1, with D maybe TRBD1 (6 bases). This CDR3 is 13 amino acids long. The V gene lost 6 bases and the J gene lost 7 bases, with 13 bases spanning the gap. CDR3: CASSFLRGNEQFF. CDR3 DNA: TGTGCCAGCAGCTTCCTAAGGGGGAATGAGCAGTTCTTC.

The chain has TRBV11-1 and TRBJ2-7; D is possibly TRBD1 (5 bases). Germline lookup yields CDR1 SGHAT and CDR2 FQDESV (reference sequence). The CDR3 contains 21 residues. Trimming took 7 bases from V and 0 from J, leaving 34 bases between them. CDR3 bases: TGTGCCAGCACCCGACCCCCTACGGGCAGCGTGGGGCGTTTTATCTCCTACGAGCAGTACTTC. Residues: CASTRPPTGSVGRFISYEQYF. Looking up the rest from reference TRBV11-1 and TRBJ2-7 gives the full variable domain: EAEVAQSPRYKITEKSQAVAFWCDPISGHATLYWYRQILGQGPELLVQFQDESVVDDSQLPKDRFSAERLKGVDSTLKIQPAELGDSAMYLCASTRPPTGSVGRFISYEQYFGPGTRLTVT.

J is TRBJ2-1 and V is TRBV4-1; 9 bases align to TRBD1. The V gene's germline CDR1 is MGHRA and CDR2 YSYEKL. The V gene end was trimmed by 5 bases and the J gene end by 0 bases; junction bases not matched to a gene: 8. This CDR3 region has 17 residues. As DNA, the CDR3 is TGCGCCAGCAGCGGACGACAGGGGGGGAGCTCCTACAATGAGCAGTTCTTC. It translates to CASSGRQGGSSYNEQFF.

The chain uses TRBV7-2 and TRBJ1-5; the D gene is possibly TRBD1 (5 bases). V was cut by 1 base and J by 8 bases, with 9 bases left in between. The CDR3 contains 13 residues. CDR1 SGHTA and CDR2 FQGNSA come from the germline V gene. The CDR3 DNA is TGTGCCAGCAGCTTAGAGAGGGGAAAGCCCCAGCATTTT. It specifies CASSLERGKPQHF.